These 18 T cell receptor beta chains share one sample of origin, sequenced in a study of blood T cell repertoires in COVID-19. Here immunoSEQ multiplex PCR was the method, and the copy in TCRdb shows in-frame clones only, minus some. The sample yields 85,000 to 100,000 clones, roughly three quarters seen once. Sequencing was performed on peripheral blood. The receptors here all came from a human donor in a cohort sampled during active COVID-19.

CDR3 sequence (DNA): TGTGCCAGCAGCTTAGCGGGAGGTACGCAGTATTTT. Protein: CASSLAGGTQYF. This chain connects TRBV5-6 to TRBJ2-3; 9 bases map to TRBD2. The CDR3 contains 12 residues. Trimming took 2 bases from V and 8 from J; bases not matched to a gene: 0. CDR1 SGHDT and CDR2 YYEEEE come from the germline V gene.

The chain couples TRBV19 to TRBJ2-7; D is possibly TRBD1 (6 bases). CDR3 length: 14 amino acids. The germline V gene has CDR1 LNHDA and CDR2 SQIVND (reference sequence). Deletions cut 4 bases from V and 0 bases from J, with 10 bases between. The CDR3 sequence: CASSRDISSYEQYF. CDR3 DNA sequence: TGTGCCAGTAGTAGGGACATTAGCTCCTACGAGCAGTACTTC.

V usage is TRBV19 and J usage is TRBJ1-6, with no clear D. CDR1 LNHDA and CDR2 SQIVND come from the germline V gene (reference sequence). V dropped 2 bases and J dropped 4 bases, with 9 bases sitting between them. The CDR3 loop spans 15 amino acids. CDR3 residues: CASSIPGKYNSPLHF. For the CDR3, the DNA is TGTGCCAGTAGTATACCCGGGAAGTATAATTCACCCCTCCACTTT.

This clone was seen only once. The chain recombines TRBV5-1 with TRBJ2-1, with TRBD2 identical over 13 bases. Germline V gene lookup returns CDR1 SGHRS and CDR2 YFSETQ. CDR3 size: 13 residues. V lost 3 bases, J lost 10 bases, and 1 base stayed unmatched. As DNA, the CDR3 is TGCGCCAGCAGCTCGGGACTAGCGGGGGAGCAGTTCTTC. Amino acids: CASSSGLAGEQFF.

CDR3 in amino acids: CASSRSAGKVDEQFF. Here the CDR3 DNA reads TGTGCCAGCAGTCGCTCGGCGGGAAAGGTCGATGAGCAGTTCTTC. The rearrangement joins TRBV11-3 to TRBJ2-1; D may be TRBD2 (6 bases). Trimming took off 6 bases at V and 8 bases at J, with 20 bases between the two ends. The CDR3 runs to 15 residues. The V gene's germline CDR1 is SGHNT and CDR2 YENEEA.

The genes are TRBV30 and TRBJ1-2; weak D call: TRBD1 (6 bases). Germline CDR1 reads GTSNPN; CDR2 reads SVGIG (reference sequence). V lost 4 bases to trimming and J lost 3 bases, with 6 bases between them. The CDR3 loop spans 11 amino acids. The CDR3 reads CAWNRDYGYTF. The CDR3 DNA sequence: TGTGCCTGGAACAGGGACTATGGCTACACCTTC.

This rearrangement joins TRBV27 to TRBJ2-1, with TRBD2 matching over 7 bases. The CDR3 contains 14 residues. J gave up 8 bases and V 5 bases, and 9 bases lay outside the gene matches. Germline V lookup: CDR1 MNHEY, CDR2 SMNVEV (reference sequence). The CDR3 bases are TGTGCCAGCAGTAACCCCGGGGCGGGGGATGAGCAGTTCTTC. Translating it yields CASSNPGAGDEQFF.

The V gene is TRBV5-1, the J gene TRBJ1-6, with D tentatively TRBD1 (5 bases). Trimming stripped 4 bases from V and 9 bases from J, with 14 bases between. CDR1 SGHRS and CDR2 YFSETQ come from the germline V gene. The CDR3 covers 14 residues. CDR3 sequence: CASSGTGGGSPLHF. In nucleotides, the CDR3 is TGCGCCAGCAGCGGAACCGGGGGAGGTTCACCCCTCCACTTT.

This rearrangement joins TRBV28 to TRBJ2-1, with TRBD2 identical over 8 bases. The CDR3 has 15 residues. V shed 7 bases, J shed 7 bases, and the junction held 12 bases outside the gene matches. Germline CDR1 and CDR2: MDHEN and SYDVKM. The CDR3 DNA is TGTGCCAGCACCCCGGGGGGGGCGGGGGCGAATGAGCAGTTCTTC. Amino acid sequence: CASTPGGAGANEQFF.

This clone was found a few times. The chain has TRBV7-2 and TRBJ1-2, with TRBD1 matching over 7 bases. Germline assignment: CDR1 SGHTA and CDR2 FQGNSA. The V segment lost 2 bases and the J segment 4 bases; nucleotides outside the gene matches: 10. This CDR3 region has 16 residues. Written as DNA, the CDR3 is TGTGCCAGCAGCTTAAGCAGGGGGGAATCGGGCTATGGCTACACCTTC. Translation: CASSLSRGESGYGYTF.

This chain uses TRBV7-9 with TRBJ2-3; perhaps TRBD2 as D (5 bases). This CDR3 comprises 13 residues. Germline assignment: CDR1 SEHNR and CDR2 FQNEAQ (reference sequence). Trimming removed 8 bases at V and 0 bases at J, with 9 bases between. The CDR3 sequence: CASGGGSTDTQYF. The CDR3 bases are TGTGCCAGCGGCGGCGGGAGCACAGATACGCAGTATTTT.

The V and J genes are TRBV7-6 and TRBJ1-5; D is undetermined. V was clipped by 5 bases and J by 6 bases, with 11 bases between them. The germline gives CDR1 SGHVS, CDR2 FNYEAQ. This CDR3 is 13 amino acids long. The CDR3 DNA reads TGTGCCAGCAGCCCCGTCCCGGGTCAGCCCCAGCATTTT. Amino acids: CASSPVPGQPQHF.

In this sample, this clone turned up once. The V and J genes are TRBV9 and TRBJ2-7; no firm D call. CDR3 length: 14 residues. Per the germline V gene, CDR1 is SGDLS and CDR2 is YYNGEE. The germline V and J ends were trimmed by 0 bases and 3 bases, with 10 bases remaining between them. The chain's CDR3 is CASSVAPHNYEQYF. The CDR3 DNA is TGTGCCAGCAGCGTAGCGCCCCACAACTACGAGCAGTACTTC.

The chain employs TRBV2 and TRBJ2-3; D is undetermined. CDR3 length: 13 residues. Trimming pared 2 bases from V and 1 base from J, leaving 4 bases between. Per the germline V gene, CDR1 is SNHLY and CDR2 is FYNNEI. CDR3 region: CASSEPGTDTQYF. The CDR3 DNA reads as TGTGCCAGCAGTGAACCAGGCACAGATACGCAGTATTTT.

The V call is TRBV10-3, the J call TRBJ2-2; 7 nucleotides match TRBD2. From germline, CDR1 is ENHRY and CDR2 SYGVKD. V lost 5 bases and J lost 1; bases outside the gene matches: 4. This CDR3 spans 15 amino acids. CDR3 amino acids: CAISILAMNTGELFF. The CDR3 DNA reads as TGTGCCATCAGTATACTAGCGATGAACACCGGGGAGCTGTTTTTT.

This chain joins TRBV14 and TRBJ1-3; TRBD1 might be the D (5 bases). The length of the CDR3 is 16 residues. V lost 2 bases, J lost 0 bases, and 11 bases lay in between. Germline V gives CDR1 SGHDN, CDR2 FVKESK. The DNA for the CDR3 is TGTGCCAGCAGCCAACAGGAGGGACTCTCTGGAAACACCATATATTTT. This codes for CASSQQEGLSGNTIYF. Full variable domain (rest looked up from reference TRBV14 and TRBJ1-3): EAGVTQFPSHSVIEKGQTVTLRCDPISGHDNLYWYRRVMGKEIKFLLHFVKESKQDESGMPNNRFLAERTGGTYSTLKVQPAELEDSGVYFCASSQQEGLSGNTIYFGEGSWLTVV.

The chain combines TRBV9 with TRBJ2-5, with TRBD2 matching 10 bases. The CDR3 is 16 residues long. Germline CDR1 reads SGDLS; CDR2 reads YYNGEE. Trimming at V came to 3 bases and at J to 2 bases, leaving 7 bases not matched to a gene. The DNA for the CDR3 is TGTGCCAGCAGCGCCTCTAGCGGGAGTGGGCAAGAGACCCAGTACTTC. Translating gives CASSASSGSGQETQYF.

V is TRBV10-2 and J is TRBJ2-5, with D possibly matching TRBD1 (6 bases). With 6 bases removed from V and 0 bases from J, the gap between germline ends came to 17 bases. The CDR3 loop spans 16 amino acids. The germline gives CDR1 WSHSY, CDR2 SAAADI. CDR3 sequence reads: CASRDRQVLYQETQYF. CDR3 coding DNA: TGCGCCAGCAGAGACCGACAGGTGCTGTACCAAGAGACCCAGTACTTC.